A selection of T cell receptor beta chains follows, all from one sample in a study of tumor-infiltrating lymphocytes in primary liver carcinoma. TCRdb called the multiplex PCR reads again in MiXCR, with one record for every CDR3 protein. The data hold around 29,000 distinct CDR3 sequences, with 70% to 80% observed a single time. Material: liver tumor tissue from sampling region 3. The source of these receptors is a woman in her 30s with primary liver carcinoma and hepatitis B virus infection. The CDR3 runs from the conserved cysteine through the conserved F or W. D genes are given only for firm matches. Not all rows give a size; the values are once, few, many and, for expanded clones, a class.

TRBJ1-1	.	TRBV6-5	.	TGTGCCAGCACTATAAGACCGGGACATCGGAACACTAAAGCTTTCTTT	CASTIRPGHRNTKAFF
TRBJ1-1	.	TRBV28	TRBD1	TGTGCCGGCAGTTCTCGACAGGGAGGGAGGATTGAAGCTTTCTTT	CAGSSRQGGRIEAFF
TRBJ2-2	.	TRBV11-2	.	TGTGCCAGCAGCCTCCTACCGGGAGTGAGCACCGGGGAGCTGTTTTTT	CASSLLPGVSTGELFF
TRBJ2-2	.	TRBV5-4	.	TGTGCCAGCAGCAGCTCTAGAAGCGCTATCACCGAGGAGCTGTTTTTT	CASSSSRSAITEELFF
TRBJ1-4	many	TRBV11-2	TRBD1	TGTGCCAGCAGCTCGACAGGGACCACTCGAGCAACTAATGAAAAACTGTTTTTT	CASSSTGTTRATNEKLFF
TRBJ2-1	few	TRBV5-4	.	TGTGCCAGCAGCCCAGAGGGGGGAGGCCTTCATGAGCAGATCTTC	CASSPEGGGLHEQIF
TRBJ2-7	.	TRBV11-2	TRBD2	TGTGCCAGCAGCCAGGGACTAGCGGGGACCTACGTGCAATACTTT	CASSQGLAGTYVQYF
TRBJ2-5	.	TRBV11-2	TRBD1	TGTGCCAGCGGCTGGGGACAGGGGGAAGGGACCCAGTACTTC	CASGWGQGEGTQYF
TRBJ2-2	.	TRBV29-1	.	TGCGGCGTTGAAGACGGGACTTACACTAGGGAGCTGTTTTTT	CGVEDGTYTRELFF
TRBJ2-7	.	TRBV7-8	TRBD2	TGTGCCAGCAGCCAAACTAGCGGGGGGCCCTACGAGCAGTGTTTC	CASSQTSGGPYEQCF
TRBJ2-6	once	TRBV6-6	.	TGTGCCAGCAGTTGCGAACACTCTGGGGTCAACGTCCTGACTTTC	CASSCEHSGVNVLTF
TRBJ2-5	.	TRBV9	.	TGTGCCAGCAACGTAGGACAGCAAGAGTCCCAGTACTTC	CASNVGQQESQYF
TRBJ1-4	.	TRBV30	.	TGTGCCTGGAGTGTAGCAGGGGTCAGGGGAGGAAAACTGTTTTTT	CAWSVAGVRGGKLFF
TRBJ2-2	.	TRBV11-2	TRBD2	TGTGTCAGCAGCGCAGGGACTAGCAGGGTAGCCCGGGAGCTGTTTTTT	CVSSAGTSRVARELFF
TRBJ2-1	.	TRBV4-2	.	TGTGCCAGCAGCCAAGCGGGACCCTATGATGAGCAGTTCTTC	CASSQAGPYDEQFF
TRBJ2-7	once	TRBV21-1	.	TGTGCCAGCCGAAGAAACGAAGACCAGTGGGTGGATAGGGGGGCCTACAAGCAGTACTTC	CASRRNEDQWVDRGAYKQYF
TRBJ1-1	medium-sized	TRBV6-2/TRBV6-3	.	TGTGCCAGCAAGCCCCATCTGGAGAACACTGAAGCTTTCTTT	CASKPHLENTEAFF
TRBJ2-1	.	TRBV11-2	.	TGTGCCAGCAGCCACCGAGGGACAACTAATGAACAGTTCTTC	CASSHRGTTNEQFF
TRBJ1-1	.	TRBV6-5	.	TGTGCCAGCAGTTACTTCGGAGGGGGCACTGAAGCTTTCTTT	CASSYFGGGTEAFF
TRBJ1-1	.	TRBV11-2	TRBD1	TGTGCCAGCTGCGCTCGGGACAGGGGGTGCAAGAAGTGGAGTAACACTGAAGCTTTCTTT	CASCARDRGCKKWSNTEAFF
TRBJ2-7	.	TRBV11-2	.	TGTGCCAGCGGTCGGCGCGGGCACTCCTACGAGCAGTACTTC	CASGRRGHSYEQYF
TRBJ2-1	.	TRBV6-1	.	TGTGCCAGCAGCCCCCACATTGGTAGCGGCGGAACAGACAATGAGCGGTTCTTC	CASSPHIGSGGTDNERFF
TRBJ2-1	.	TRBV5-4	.	TGTGCCAGCAGCCTGGATGCCAACAGCTACAATGAGCAGTTCTTC	CASSLDANSYNEQFF
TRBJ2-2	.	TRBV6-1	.	TGTGCCAGCAGCGAAACCCTTCCCGGGGACGCCGCGATCACCGGGGAGCTGTTTTTT	CASSETLPGDAAITGELFF
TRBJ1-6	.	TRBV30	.	TGTGCCTGGACATGGGGGGGTTCACTCCTCCACTTT	CAWTWGGSLLHF
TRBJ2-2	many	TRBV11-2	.	TGTGTCAGCAGTTTAGATAGGACTGGGGAGCTGTTTTTT	CVSSLDRTGELFF
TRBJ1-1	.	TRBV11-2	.	TGTGCTAGCACCCCCGATGGGGGCACTGACGCTGTCTTT	CASTPDGGTDAVF
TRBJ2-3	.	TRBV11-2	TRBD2	TGTGCCAGCAGCTTAGGCAGCGGGATAGCAGATACACCGTATTTT	CASSLGSGIADTPYF
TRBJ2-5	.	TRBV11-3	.	TGTGCGAGCAGTCAGAGGGACAACTATCAAGAGACCCAGTACTTC	CASSQRDNYQETQYF
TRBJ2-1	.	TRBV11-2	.	TGTGCCAGCAGCTTAGTTGGTGGGACGCCAGTAGATGAGCACTTCTTC	CASSLVGGTPVDEHFF
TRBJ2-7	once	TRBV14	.	TGTGCCAGTAGCCAAGAGTCGGCGGAGACTAGGTCCTACAAGCAGTACTTC	CASSQESAETRSYKQYF
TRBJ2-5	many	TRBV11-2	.	TGTGCCAGCAGCTTGGGGGCAGGGAGCCAAGAGACCCAGTACTTC	CASSLGAGSQETQYF
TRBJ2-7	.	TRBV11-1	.	TGTGCCAGCAGCATCATGGGATGCGAGCAGTACTTC	CASSIMGCEQYF
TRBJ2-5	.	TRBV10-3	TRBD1	TGTGCCATCAGTGGGACAACAGGGGAGACCCATCACTTC	CAISGTTGETHHF
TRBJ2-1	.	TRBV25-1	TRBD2	TGTGCCAGCAGTGGTATCTACATCATAGCGGGAGTAGACAATGAGCAGTCCTTC	CASSGIYIIAGVDNEQSF
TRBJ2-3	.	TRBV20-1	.	TGCAGTCCACCAAAGCGGGCCACGGGCACAGATACGCAGTATTTT	CSPPKRATGTDTQYF
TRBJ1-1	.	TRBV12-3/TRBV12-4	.	TGTGCTAGCAATTTACAGATACTGAACACTGAAGCTTTCTTT	CASNLQILNTEAFF
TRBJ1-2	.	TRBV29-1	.	TGTAACGCCGGGGAGGTAAACTATGGCTACACCTTC	CNAGEVNYGYTF
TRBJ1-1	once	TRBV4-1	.	TGCGCCAGCAGCCAAGAAGGGGCAATAAACACTGAAACATTCTTT	CASSQEGAINTETFF
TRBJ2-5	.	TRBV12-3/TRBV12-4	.	TGTGCCAGCAGCACATACCGCGGTAGCGAAGAGACCCAATACTTC	CASSTYRGSEETQYF
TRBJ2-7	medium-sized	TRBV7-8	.	TGTGCCAGCAGCGCCCTCCTGTTGTCCCCCGAGCAGTACTTC	CASSALLLSPEQYF
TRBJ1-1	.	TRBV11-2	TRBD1	TGTGCCAGCAACACTCGGGACAGGGGGCGCAAGAGGTGGAGTAACACTGATGCTTTCTTT	CASNTRDRGRKRWSNTDAFF
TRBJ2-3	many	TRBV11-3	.	TGTGCCAGCAGCTTAGGTGCGGATACGCACTATTTT	CASSLGADTHYF
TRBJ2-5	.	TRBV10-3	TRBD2	TGTGCCATCAGTGGGTCCGGGACTAGCGGGAAAGAGACCCAGTACTTC	CAISGSGTSGKETQYF
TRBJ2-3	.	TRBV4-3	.	TGCGCCAGCAGCCAGTCGGTCTGGCTGGGTAATCCCGGTGATACGCAGTATTTT	CASSQSVWLGNPGDTQYF
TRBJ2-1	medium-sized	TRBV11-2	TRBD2	TGTGCCAGCAGCTGGACTAGCGGGGCAGAGCAGTTCTTC	CASSWTSGAEQFF
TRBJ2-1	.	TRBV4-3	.	TGCGCCAGCTGCCACCCAGAGTTGGTCAAGGAGCAGTTCTTC	CASCHPELVKEQFF
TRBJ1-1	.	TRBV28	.	TGTGCCACCAGTTTAGGGTCCGACGGACCTATGAACACTGAAGCTTGCTTT	CATSLGSDGPMNTEACF
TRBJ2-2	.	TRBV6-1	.	TGTACCAGCGGTGAAACCCTTCCCGGGGACGCCGCGAACACCGGGGAGCTATTTTTT	CTSGETLPGDAANTGELFF
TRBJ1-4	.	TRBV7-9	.	TGTGCCAGCAGCCTAGGCATGTCTGCAACTAATGAAAAACTGTTTTTT	CASSLGMSATNEKLFF
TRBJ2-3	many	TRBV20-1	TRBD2	TGCAGTGCATCGGACCCTAGCGGGAGGGGGTCAGATACGCAGTATTTT	CSASDPSGRGSDTQYF
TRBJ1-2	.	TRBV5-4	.	TGTGCCAGCAGCCGGCAGGGAGTATTTGGGGCCTACACCTTC	CASSRQGVFGAYTF
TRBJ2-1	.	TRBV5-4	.	TGTGCCGGCAGCTTGGATGACAGCAACTACAATGAGCAGTTCTTC	CAGSLDDSNYNEQFF
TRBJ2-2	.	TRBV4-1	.	TGCGCCAGCAGCCAAGATCCCCTTCGGGGAGAGGACACCTGGGAGCTGTTTTTT	CASSQDPLRGEDTWELFF
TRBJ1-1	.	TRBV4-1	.	TGCGCCAGCATCCAAGTTCTTGACGGGGAGCCAACTGAAGCTTTCTTT	CASIQVLDGEPTEAFF
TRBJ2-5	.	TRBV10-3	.	TGTACCAGCAGTGAGTCGGCTACCAGGCAAGAGACCCAGTACTTC	CTSSESATRQETQYF
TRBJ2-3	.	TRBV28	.	TGCGCCAGCAGTTTGAGTCGAGATACGCGGTATTTT	CASSLSRDTRYF
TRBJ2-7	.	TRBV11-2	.	TGTGCCAGCAGCTTAGGCGTACCCTCCTACGAACGGTACTTC	CASSLGVPSYERYF
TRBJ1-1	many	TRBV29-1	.	TGCAGCGTTGAGGAGATTGAAGCTTTCTTT	CSVEEIEAFF